This T cell receptor beta chain was sequenced during a study of neurological immune-mediated disorders. Stated time point: technical triplicate 3. This clonotype appeared many times. TCRdb re-called the 5' RACE reads with MiXCR, one entry per CDR3 protein. The table lists about 44,000 distinct CDR3 sequences, about 22% of them singletons. CDR1 is DFQATT, CDR2 SNEGSKA, per germline (reference sequence). The CDR3 is 16 amino acids. Trimming took 4 bases from V and 4 from J, leaving 20 bases between them. The receptor comes from a man aged 55 to 69 with HTLV-1-associated myelopathy (HAM/TSP). Sequenced sample: PBMCs. This chain uses TRBV20-1 with TRBJ1-5; a possible D gene is TRBD1 (6 bases). The CDR3 sequence: CSAITPGTRGNQPQHF. CDR3 nucleotide sequence: TGCAGTGCTATCACCCCCGGGACACGGGGGAATCAGCCCCAGCATTTT.